These T cell receptor beta chains were read from a single sample in a study of blood T cell repertoires in COVID-19. Sequencing was performed with immunoSEQ multiplex PCR; in TCRdb, only in-frame clones are kept and a portion is missing. The data contain hundreds of thousands of clones, about nine tenths of them singletons. The specimen sequenced was peripheral blood. The receptors originated from a man between 50 and 59 years old with acute or convalescent COVID-19. CDR3s include the opening cysteine and the closing phenylalanine or tryptophan. D genes are given only for firm matches. Only some rows state a clone size, as once, few, many or a class for expanded clones.

length | J | size | V | D | DNA | CDR3
16 | TRBJ1-4 | . | TRBV7-9 | . | TGTGCCAGCAGCTTTTTATTAGGCAGGGAGGAGAAAAAACTGTTTTTT | CASSFLLGREEKKLFF
14 | TRBJ1-4 | . | TRBV5-1 | TRBD1 | TGCGCCAGCAGCTTGGGGGACAGGGGAGAAAAACTGTTTTTT | CASSLGDRGEKLFF
17 | TRBJ2-5 | . | TRBV11-2 | . | TGTGCCAGCAGCTACGGATCCGGGACAGCGGGCCAAGAGACCCAGTACTTC | CASSYGSGTAGQETQYF
15 | TRBJ1-1 | . | TRBV10-1 | . | TGCGCCAGCAGTGGCCGTGGAACAGCAAACACTGAAGCTTTCTTT | CASSGRGTANTEAFF
15 | TRBJ2-7 | once | TRBV7-9 | . | TGTGCCAGCAGCTTAGGACAGGGACTCATGTACGAGCAGTACTTC | CASSLGQGLMYEQYF
15 | TRBJ2-5 | . | TRBV4-1 | . | TGCGCCAGCAGCCAAGATCGAAGTGGGCGAGAGACCCAGTACTTC | CASSQDRSGRETQYF
15 | TRBJ1-4 | . | TRBV27 | . | TGTGCCAGCACCAAATATGGGGGCCTCGGGGAAAAACTGTTTTTT | CASTKYGGLGEKLFF
14 | TRBJ1-1 | . | TRBV10-1 | TRBD1 | TGCGCCAGCAGTGCGACAGGGAAAGGCACTGAAGCTTTCTTT | CASSATGKGTEAFF
15 | TRBJ1-6 | . | TRBV20-1 | TRBD1 | TGCAGTGCTAGTCCCACCGACAGGGACTATTCACCCCTCCACTTT | CSASPTDRDYSPLHF
13 | TRBJ1-2 | . | TRBV11-1 | . | TGTGCCAGCAAAAAGGGGCACGAATATGGCTACACCTTC | CASKKGHEYGYTF
13 | TRBJ1-2 | . | TRBV12-3/TRBV12-4 | TRBD1 | TGTGCCAGCAGCTTACAGGGGGCCAATGGCTACACCTTC | CASSLQGANGYTF
14 | TRBJ1-1 | few | TRBV27 | TRBD1 | TGTGCCAGCAGTTTAGACAGGGTGAGAACTGAAGCTTTCTTT | CASSLDRVRTEAFF
13 | TRBJ2-1 | once | TRBV2 | . | TGTGCCAGCAGACCTCAGGGTTACAATGAGCAGTTCTTC | CASRPQGYNEQFF
13 | TRBJ1-2 | . | TRBV5-1 | . | TGCGCCAGCAGCCCATTGGCAGTGTATGGCTACACCTTC | CASSPLAVYGYTF
15 | TRBJ1-1 | . | TRBV9 | TRBD1 | TGTGCCAGCAGCGCGCCACAGGGGTGGGACACTGAAGCTTTCTTT | CASSAPQGWDTEAFF
16 | TRBJ1-1 | . | TRBV19 | . | TGTGCCAGTAGTATTGTTTGGGGCAGGGTTTACACTGAAGCTTTCTTT | CASSIVWGRVYTEAFF
15 | TRBJ1-1 | few | TRBV6-5 | . | TGTGCCAGCACCCCCGGAGGCAGCCTGAACACTGAAGCTTTCTTT | CASTPGGSLNTEAFF
15 | TRBJ2-1 | . | TRBV5-1 | TRBD2 | TGCGCCAGCAGCTTACTAGCGGGGGAACGTAATGAGCAGTTCTTC | CASSLLAGERNEQFF
15 | TRBJ2-1 | . | TRBV19 | TRBD1 | TGTGCCAGTAGTACACCGGGACAGGGGTTCGATGAGCAGTTCTTC | CASSTPGQGFDEQFF
15 | TRBJ1-5 | few | TRBV11-1 | . | TGTGCCAGCAGTCCAACTACAGGGTTGAATCAGCCCCAGCATTTT | CASSPTTGLNQPQHF
15 | TRBJ2-3 | . | TRBV5-1 | TRBD1 | TGCGCCAGCAGCTTCGGCCAGGGGGCACCAGATACGCAGTATTTT | CASSFGQGAPDTQYF
15 | TRBJ2-1 | . | TRBV6-5 | . | TGTGCCAGCAGTTACAGGAAGGGGTCAGGGTATGAGCAGTTCTTC | CASSYRKGSGYEQFF
12 | TRBJ1-5 | . | TRBV29-1 | . | TGCAGCGTTGGGGCAGCAGATCAGCCCCAGCATTTT | CSVGAADQPQHF
16 | TRBJ2-2 | . | TRBV3-1/TRBV3-2 | TRBD2 | TGTGCCAGCAGCCAAAACGGGGGGGAGAACACCGGGGAGCTGTTTTTT | CASSQNGGENTGELFF
11 | TRBJ2-5 | . | TRBV6-2/TRBV6-3 | . | TGTGCCAGCAGCCACAGGGAGACCCAGTACTTC | CASSHRETQYF
14 | TRBJ1-3 | . | TRBV5-1 | TRBD1 | TGCGCCAGCAGCCCCGGGACAGGAGGAAACGCCATATATTTT | CASSPGTGGNAIYF
16 | TRBJ1-4 | once | TRBV27 | TRBD1 | TGTGCCAGCAGTCCCCCCTGGGGGGACAGGAGGGAAAAACTGTTTTTT | CASSPPWGDRREKLFF
14 | TRBJ2-7 | many | TRBV7-9 | . | TGTGCCAGCAGCTTACCCGGGATCCCCTACGAGCAGTACTTC | CASSLPGIPYEQYF
15 | TRBJ1-2 | . | TRBV6-1 | . | TGTGCCAGCAGTGAAAATCTGCGGACTAACTATGGCTACACCTTC | CASSENLRTNYGYTF
14 | TRBJ2-1 | . | TRBV5-5 | . | TGTGCCAGCAGCTTAGGACACGCGGGAAGAGAACAGTTCTTC | CASSLGHAGREQFF
15 | TRBJ2-1 | . | TRBV6-1 | TRBD2 | TGTGCCAGCAGTGAAAGGCGGGGGGGCAAGGATGAGCAGTTCTTC | CASSERRGGKDEQFF
14 | TRBJ1-1 | few | TRBV7-8 | . | TGTGCCAGCAGCCTCTCAAGGGGCAACACTGAAGCTTTCTTT | CASSLSRGNTEAFF
14 | TRBJ2-2 | once | TRBV6-5 | TRBD1 | TGTGCCAGCAGGGGACAGGGAAACACCGGGGAGCTGTTTTTT | CASRGQGNTGELFF
16 | TRBJ1-2 | . | TRBV4-1 | . | TGCGCCAGCAGCCAAGATCGGACAGCGATCATCTATGGCTACACCTTC | CASSQDRTAIIYGYTF
15 | TRBJ1-2 | . | TRBV2 | . | TGTGCCAGCAGCCCGGACAGTTTTATCATTTATGGCTACACCTTC | CASSPDSFIIYGYTF
15 | TRBJ2-1 | . | TRBV5-4 | TRBD1 | TGTGCCAGCAGCTCGACAGGGGAGATGCGAGATGAGCAGTTCTTC | CASSSTGEMRDEQFF
13 | TRBJ1-1 | . | TRBV9 | . | TGTGCCAGCAGTAAGACAGGGAACACTGAAGCTTTCTTT | CASSKTGNTEAFF
14 | TRBJ1-1 | . | TRBV11-2 | . | TGTGCCAGCAGCTTAGTGAACGGGGACACTGAAGCTTTCTTT | CASSLVNGDTEAFF
17 | TRBJ2-1 | . | TRBV5-1 | TRBD2 | TGCGCCAGCAGCTTGGGACTAGCGGGGGGGCTTTACAATGAGCAGTTCTTC | CASSLGLAGGLYNEQFF
14 | TRBJ1-2 | . | TRBV6-5 | . | TGTGCCAGCAGTTACTCGAGGCAGGGGAGAGGCTACACCTTC | CASSYSRQGRGYTF
15 | TRBJ1-1 | . | TRBV7-9 | TRBD1 | TGTGCCAGCACCAAATCCAGGGGACAGCCCACTGAAGCTTTCTTT | CASTKSRGQPTEAFF
14 | TRBJ2-7 | . | TRBV7-2 | . | TGTGCCAGCAGCTTAGCGCGTCCAAGCTACGAGCAGTACTTC | CASSLARPSYEQYF
14 | TRBJ1-5 | . | TRBV7-2 | . | TGTGCCAGCAGCTCACAGGCTGGCAATCAGCCCCAGCATTTT | CASSSQAGNQPQHF
15 | TRBJ2-4 | . | TRBV2 | TRBD1 | TGTGCCAGCAGCCCCAGAGGACAGGGGGGGGACATTCAGTACTTC | CASSPRGQGGDIQYF
12 | TRBJ2-2 | few | TRBV12-3/TRBV12-4 | . | TGTGCCAGCAGTTCTATTACCGGGGAGCTGTTTTTT | CASSSITGELFF
17 | TRBJ2-7 | . | TRBV4-1 | TRBD1 | TGCGCCAGCAGCCAAGACAAAGACGGACAGGGAAACTACGAGCAGTACTTC | CASSQDKDGQGNYEQYF
14 | TRBJ1-2 | . | TRBV6-5 | . | TGTGCCAGCAGGCTCGGACAGCCGACCATGGGCTACACCTTC | CASRLGQPTMGYTF
15 | TRBJ2-1 | . | TRBV19 | . | TGTGCCAGTAGTATAGATGGGCTCACCTACAATGAGCAGTTCTTC | CASSIDGLTYNEQFF
12 | TRBJ1-1 | . | TRBV2 | . | TGTGCCAGCATGAACATGAACACTGAAGCTTTCTTT | CASMNMNTEAFF